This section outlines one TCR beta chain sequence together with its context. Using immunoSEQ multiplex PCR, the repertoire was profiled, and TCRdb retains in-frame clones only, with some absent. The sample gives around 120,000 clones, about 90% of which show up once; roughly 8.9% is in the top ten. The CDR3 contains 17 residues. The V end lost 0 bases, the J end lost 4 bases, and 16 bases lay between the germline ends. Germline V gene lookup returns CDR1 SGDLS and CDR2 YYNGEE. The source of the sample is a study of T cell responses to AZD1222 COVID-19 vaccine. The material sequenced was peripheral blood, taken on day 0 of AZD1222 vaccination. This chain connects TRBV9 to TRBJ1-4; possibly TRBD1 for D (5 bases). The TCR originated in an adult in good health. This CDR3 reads CASSVVVGDGCNEKLFF. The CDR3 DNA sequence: TGTGCCAGCAGCGTAGTAGTAGGGGACGGATGTAATGAAAAACTGTTTTTT.